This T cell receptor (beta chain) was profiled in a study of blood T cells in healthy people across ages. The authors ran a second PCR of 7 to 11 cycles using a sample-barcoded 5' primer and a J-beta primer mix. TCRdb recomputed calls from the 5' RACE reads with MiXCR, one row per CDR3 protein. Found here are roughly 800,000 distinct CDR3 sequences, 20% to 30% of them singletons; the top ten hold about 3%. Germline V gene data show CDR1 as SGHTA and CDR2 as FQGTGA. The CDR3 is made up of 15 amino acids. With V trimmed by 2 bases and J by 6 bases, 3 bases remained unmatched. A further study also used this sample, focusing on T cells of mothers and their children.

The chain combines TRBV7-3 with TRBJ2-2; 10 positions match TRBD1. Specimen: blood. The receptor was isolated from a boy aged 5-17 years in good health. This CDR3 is CASSLGQGVPGELFF. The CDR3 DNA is TGTGCCAGCAGCTTAGGACAGGGGGTCCCCGGGGAGCTGTTTTTT.